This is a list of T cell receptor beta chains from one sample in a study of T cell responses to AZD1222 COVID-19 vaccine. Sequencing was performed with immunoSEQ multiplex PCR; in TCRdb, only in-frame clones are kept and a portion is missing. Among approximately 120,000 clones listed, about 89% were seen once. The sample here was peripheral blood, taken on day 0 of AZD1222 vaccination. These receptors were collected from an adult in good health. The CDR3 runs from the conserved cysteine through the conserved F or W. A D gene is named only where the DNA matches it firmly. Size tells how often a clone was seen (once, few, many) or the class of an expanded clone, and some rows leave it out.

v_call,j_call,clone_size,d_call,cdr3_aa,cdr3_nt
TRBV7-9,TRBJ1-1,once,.,CASRGEGRDTEAFF,TGTGCCAGCAGAGGAGAGGGGAGGGACACTGAAGCTTTCTTT
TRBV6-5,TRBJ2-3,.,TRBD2,CASSPTSGKTDTQYF,TGTGCCAGCAGTCCGACTAGCGGGAAAACAGATACGCAGTATTTT
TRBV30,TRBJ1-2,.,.,CAWSGAGSQVYTF,TGTGCCTGGAGTGGGGCCGGCAGTCAAGTCTACACCTTC
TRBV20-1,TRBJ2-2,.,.,CSASAQYNTGELFF,TGCAGTGCTAGTGCTCAATACAACACCGGGGAGCTGTTTTTT
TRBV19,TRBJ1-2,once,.,CASSIKQGGGYTF,TGTGCCAGTAGTATTAAACAGGGCGGTGGCTACACCTTC
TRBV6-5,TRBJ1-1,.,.,CASSFGGGGNTEAFF,TGTGCCAGCAGTTTCGGGGGAGGCGGGAACACTGAAGCTTTCTTT
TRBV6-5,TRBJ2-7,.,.,CASSYSPGASYEQYF,TGTGCCAGCAGTTACTCCCCAGGGGCCTCCTACGAGCAGTACTTC
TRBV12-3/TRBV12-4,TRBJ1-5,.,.,CASTRTRNQPQHF,TGTGCCAGCACCCGGACGAGAAATCAGCCCCAGCATTTT
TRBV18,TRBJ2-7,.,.,CASSPSDYEQYF,TGTGCCAGCTCACCCTCTGACTACGAGCAGTACTTC
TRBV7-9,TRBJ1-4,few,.,CASSLVGGLEVLFF,TGTGCCAGCAGCTTAGTTGGAGGCCTGGAGGTACTGTTTTTT
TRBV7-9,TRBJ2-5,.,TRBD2,CASIERGYQETQYF,TGTGCCAGCATTGAGCGGGGGTACCAAGAGACCCAGTACTTC
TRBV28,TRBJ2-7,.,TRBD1,CASTSPVGQGFNEQYF,TGTGCCAGCACCTCACCCGTGGGACAGGGTTTCAACGAGCAGTACTTC
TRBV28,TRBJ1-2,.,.,CASSLPSVDYGYTF,TGTGCCAGCAGTTTGCCCTCCGTCGACTATGGCTACACCTTC
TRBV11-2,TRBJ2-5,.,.,CASSLVATQYF,TGTGCCAGCAGCTTAGTGGCGACCCAGTACTTC
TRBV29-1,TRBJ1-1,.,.,CSVSWGMVGTNTEAFF,TGCAGCGTCTCATGGGGCATGGTCGGAACGAACACTGAAGCTTTCTTT
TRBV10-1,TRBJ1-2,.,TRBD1,CASRQGMTQNYGYTF,TGCGCCAGTAGACAGGGGATGACACAAAACTATGGCTACACCTTC
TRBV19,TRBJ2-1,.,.,CASSVATLSYNEQFF,TGTGCCAGTAGTGTAGCCACCCTCTCCTACAATGAGCAGTTCTTC
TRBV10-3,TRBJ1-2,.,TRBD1,CAIRSDRDGYGYTF,TGTGCCATCAGATCGGACAGGGATGGGTATGGCTACACCTTC
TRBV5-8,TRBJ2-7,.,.,CASSLVFSYEQYF,TGTGCCAGCAGCTTGGTATTCTCCTACGAGCAGTACTTC
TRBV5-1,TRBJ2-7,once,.,CASLDRTYEQYF,TGCGCCAGCTTGGACAGAACCTACGAGCAGTACTTC